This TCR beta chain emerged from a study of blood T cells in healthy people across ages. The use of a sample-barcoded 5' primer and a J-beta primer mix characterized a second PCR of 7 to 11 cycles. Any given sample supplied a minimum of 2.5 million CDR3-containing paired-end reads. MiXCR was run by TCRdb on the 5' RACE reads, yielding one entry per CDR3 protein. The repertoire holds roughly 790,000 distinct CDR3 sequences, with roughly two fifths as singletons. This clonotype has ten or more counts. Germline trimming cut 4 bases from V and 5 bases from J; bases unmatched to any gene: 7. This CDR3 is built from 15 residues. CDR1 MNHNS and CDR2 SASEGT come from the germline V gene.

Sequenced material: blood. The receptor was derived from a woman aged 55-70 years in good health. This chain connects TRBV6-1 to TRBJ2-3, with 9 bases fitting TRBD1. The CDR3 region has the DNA TGTGCCAGCAGTGTCAACAGGGGGCGAGGAGATACGCAGTATTTT. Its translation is CASSVNRGRGDTQYF.